Given below is one T cell receptor (beta chain) in context. This entry belongs to a study of CD8 T cells in Susac syndrome. V was trimmed by 0 bases and J by 4 bases, leaving 12 bases between them. CDR3 length: 15 residues. In germline, CDR1 is MNHNY, CDR2 SVGAGI (reference sequence). CD8+ and CD4+ T cells taken from blood had their TCR beta sequenced. The CD8+ and CD4+ T cells were isolated magnetically using a negative isolation approach, whereas the TEMRA cells were enriched by FACS. RNA was extracted with the RNeasy kit, and a quantity of roughly 0.45 to 1 ug was reverse transcribed using random hexamers. TCRdb used MiXCR to reprocess the immunoSEQ multiplex PCR reads, holding one entry per CDR3 protein. The sample shows 110,000 or so distinct CDR3 sequences, more than 85% of them seen only once.

The chain is built from TRBV6-6 and TRBJ1-1; D gene ambiguous. The sequence was collected from a human donor with multiple sclerosis. What was sequenced was CD4+ T cells from PBMCs. The CDR3 nucleotides read TGTGCCAGCAGTTACTCGACTAAGGTCTTCACTGAAGCTTTCTTT. Translation gives CASSYSTKVFTEAFF.